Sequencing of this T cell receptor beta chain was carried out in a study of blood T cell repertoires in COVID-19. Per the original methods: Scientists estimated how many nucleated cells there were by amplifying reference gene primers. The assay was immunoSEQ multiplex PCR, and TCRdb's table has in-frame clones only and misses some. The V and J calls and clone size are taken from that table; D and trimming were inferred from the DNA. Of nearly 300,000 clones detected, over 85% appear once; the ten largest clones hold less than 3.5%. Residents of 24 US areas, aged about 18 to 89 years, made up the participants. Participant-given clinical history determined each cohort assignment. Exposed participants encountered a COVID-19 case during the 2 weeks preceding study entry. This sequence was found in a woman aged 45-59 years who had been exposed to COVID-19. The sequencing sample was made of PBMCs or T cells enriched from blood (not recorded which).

CDR3 in amino acids: CASSQGGGLYF. As DNA, the CDR3 is TGCGCCAGCAGCCAAGGCGGGGGGTTGTACTTC. The rearrangement uses TRBV4-1 and TRBJ2-5, with TRBD2 identical over 8 bases. This CDR3 comprises 11 residues. Germline trimming cut 1 base from V and 13 bases from J; bases unmatched to any gene: 2. Germline CDR1 reads MGHRA; CDR2 reads YSYEKL.